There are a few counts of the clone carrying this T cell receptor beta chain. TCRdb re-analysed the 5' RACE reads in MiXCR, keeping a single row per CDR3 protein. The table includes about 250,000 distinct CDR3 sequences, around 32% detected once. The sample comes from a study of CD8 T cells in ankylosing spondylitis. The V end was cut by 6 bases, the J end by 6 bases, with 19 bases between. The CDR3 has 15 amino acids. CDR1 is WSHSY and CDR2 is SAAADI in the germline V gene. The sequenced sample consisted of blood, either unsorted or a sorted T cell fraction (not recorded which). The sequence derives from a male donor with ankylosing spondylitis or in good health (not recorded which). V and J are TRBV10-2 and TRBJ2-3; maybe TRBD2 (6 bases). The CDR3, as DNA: TGCGCCAGCAGCCTTCGGCGGGGCCGTCGCGATACGCAGTATTTT. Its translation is CASSLRRGRRDTQYF.